These 20 T cell receptor beta chains share one sample of origin, sequenced in a study of shared clonotypes between healthy human individuals. Measured with immunoSEQ multiplex PCR; TCRdb has only the in-frame clones, and not every one. The sample shows millions of clones, about 93% of them seen only once. Naive CD8 cells, CD45RO-negative and positively selected for CCR7, excluded terminally differentiated effector memory CD45RA+ cells. Sequencing was performed on naive CD8+ T cells from PBMCs. These receptors were collected from a man between 18 and 29 years old in good health. Some clones in this sample may be carry-over from other donors' samples.

The genes are TRBV2 and TRBJ2-7; 7 positions agree with TRBD2. Trimming cost V 1 base and J 6 bases; bases outside gene matches: 12. Germline V lookup: CDR1 SNHLY, CDR2 FYNNEI. This CDR3 comprises 16 residues. The DNA of the CDR3 is TGTGCCAGCAGTGAAGTTGGGTCTAGCGGCCTAATCGAGCAGTACTTC. Its protein is CASSEVGSSGLIEQYF.

This rearrangement joins TRBV6-5 to TRBJ2-2, with D hard to call. The CDR3 is 14 residues long. Per germline, CDR1 MNHEY and CDR2 SVGAGI. Trimming took off 2 bases at V and 0 bases at J, with 4 bases between the two ends. The CDR3 sequence: CASSYLSNTGELFF. The CDR3 DNA sequence: TGTGCCAGCAGTTACCTCTCGAACACCGGGGAGCTGTTTTTT.

The CDR3 spells CASSASPTDTQYF. As DNA, the CDR3 is TGTGCCAGCAGCGCCTCACCCACAGATACGCAGTATTTT. This chain joins TRBV2 and TRBJ2-3, with D unclear. The V end lost 6 bases, the J end lost 2 bases, and 9 bases lay between the germline ends. The CDR3 length is 13 residues. The germline V gene encodes CDR1 SNHLY and CDR2 FYNNEI.

In this sample, this clone turned up once. The sample contains more than one DNA sequence encoding this CDR3. The genes are TRBV27 and TRBJ2-2; D is tentatively TRBD1 or TRBD2 (5 bases each). Germline V gene sequence: CDR1 MNHEY, CDR2 SMNVEV (reference sequence). The CDR3 spans 13 residues. Trimming took off 4 bases at V and 5 bases at J, with 8 bases between the two ends. DNA for the CDR3: TGTGCCAGCAGTTCGGGACGGACCGGGGAGCTGTTTTTT. This encodes CASSSGRTGELFF.

The chain recombines TRBV7-9 with TRBJ2-5; D perhaps matches TRBD2 (6 bases). CDR3 length: 13 residues. Per the germline V gene, CDR1 is SEHNR and CDR2 is FQNEAQ (reference sequence). V gave up 8 bases and J gave up 3 bases, with 13 bases separating them. CDR3 protein: CASLNWGEETQYF. CDR3 nucleotide sequence: TGTGCCAGCCTAAATTGGGGGGAAGAGACCCAGTACTTC.

The CDR3 loop reads CASSQGTRTGELFF. The CDR3 DNA reads TGCGCCAGCAGCCAAGGGACACGCACCGGGGAGCTGTTTTTT. The V call is TRBV4-1, the J call TRBJ2-2; the D gene is possibly TRBD1 (5 bases). V was shortened by 1 base and J by 4 bases, with 7 bases between the two germline ends. CDR1 is MGHRA, CDR2 YSYEKL, per germline. The CDR3 is made up of 14 amino acids.

The chain employs TRBV28 and TRBJ1-2; 7 bases agree with TRBD1. The V gene's germline CDR1 is MDHEN and CDR2 SYDVKM. Trimming removed 4 bases from V and 4 bases from J; junction bases left unmatched: 9. The CDR3 is 15 amino acids. In DNA form, the CDR3 reads TGTGCCAGCAGTTCCGACAGGGAGGGGAGCTATGGCTACACCTTC. It yields the protein CASSSDREGSYGYTF.

The chain combines TRBV18 with TRBJ2-1; 13 nucleotides align to TRBD2. V was clipped by 3 bases and J by 0 bases; unmatched bases: 11. The CDR3 spans 20 residues. Germline CDR1 KGHSH, CDR2 LQKENI. The CDR3 DNA follows: TGTGCCAGCTCACCGACCGGGACTAGCGGGGCCTATAGCTCCTACAATGAGCAGTTCTTC. Translating gives CASSPTGTSGAYSSYNEQFF.

This chain links TRBV29-1 with TRBJ2-1, with 9 bases lining up with TRBD1. J lost 6 bases, V lost 6 bases, and 6 bases had no gene match. The CDR3 spans 13 residues. The germline gives CDR1 SQVTM, CDR2 ANQGSEA. In DNA, the CDR3 is TGCAGCGTGCAGACAGGGGGATTCAATGAGCAGTTCTTC. The encoded protein is CSVQTGGFNEQFF.

The V and J genes are TRBV7-8 and TRBJ2-1; a possible D gene is TRBD2 (5 bases). CDR1 is SGHVS and CDR2 is FQNEAQ in the germline V gene. The CDR3 runs 16 residues. The V end lost 5 bases, the J end lost 9 bases, and 23 bases lay between the germline ends. This CDR3 is CASSPRSPQLGSEQFF. In DNA form, the CDR3 reads TGTGCCAGCAGCCCCAGGTCACCCCAACTGGGGAGTGAGCAGTTCTTC.

This sequence joins TRBV29-1 and TRBJ2-3; D not certain. The CDR3 runs to 14 residues. V lost 6 bases to trimming and J lost 0 bases, with 13 bases between them. CDR1 is SQVTM and CDR2 is ANQGSEA in the germline V gene. CDR3 DNA sequence: TGCAGCGTCGTGGGCATCGACAGCACAGATACGCAGTATTTT. It encodes CSVVGIDSTDTQYF.

This chain joins TRBV19 and TRBJ2-7; 7 bases align to TRBD2. The germline V gene encodes CDR1 LNHDA and CDR2 SQIVND (reference sequence). V lost 0 bases to trimming and J lost 0 bases; unmatched junction nucleotides: 5. The CDR3 has 16 residues. CDR3 residues: CASSIDLAATSYEQYF. For the CDR3, the DNA is TGTGCCAGTAGTATAGACCTAGCGGCCACCTCCTACGAGCAGTACTTC.

The chain recombines TRBV15 with TRBJ2-5; D possibly matches TRBD1 or TRBD2 (6 bases each). CDR1 and CDR2 from the germline V gene are LNHNV and YYDKDF (reference sequence). Trimming removed 0 bases from V and 3 bases from J, with 20 bases in between. The CDR3 is 18 residues long. CDR3 amino acids: CATSRDQGRVRGEETQYF. The CDR3 DNA reads TGTGCCACCAGCAGAGATCAGGGTCGGGTTAGGGGGGAAGAGACCCAGTACTTC.

The chain combines TRBV19 with TRBJ2-1; 8 bases are shared with TRBD2. The CDR3 extends over 16 amino acids. The germline CDR1 and CDR2 sequences are LNHDA and SQIVND (reference sequence). V lost 7 bases and J lost 0; bases outside the gene matches: 8. CDR3 nucleotides: TGTGCCAGTACCCCAGGAAGCGGGAGCTCCTACAATGAGCAGTTCTTC. Translated, it gives CASTPGSGSSYNEQFF.

The genes are TRBV25-1 and TRBJ2-3, with 9 bases aligning to TRBD1. V lost 3 bases and J lost 6; bases outside the gene matches: 4. Per germline, CDR1 MGHDK and CDR2 SYGVNS. CDR3 length equals 14 residues. This CDR3 reads CASSDRTGVDTQYF. CDR3 DNA: TGTGCCAGCAGTGATAGGACAGGGGTTGATACGCAGTATTTT.

The rearrangement links TRBV10-2 to TRBJ2-7; D is unclear. Germline V gene data show CDR1 as WSHSY and CDR2 as SAAADI. V lost 5 bases, J lost 3 bases, and 8 bases lay in between. CDR3 length: 12 residues. This CDR3 is CASSSNGYEQYF. DNA for the CDR3: TGCGCCAGCAGTTCCAACGGCTACGAGCAGTACTTC.

This clone was recorded only once. This same CDR3 is encoded by further DNA sequences in the sample. This rearrangement joins TRBV29-1 to TRBJ2-7; 8 nucleotides align to TRBD1. After removal of 4 bases from V and 2 bases from J, the junction contained 1 base not matched to a gene. CDR1 SQVTM and CDR2 ANQGSEA come from the germline V gene. The CDR3 sequence is 12 residues long. The chain's CDR3 is CSVGTGPYEQYF. The DNA of the CDR3 is TGCAGCGTTGGGACAGGGCCCTACGAGCAGTACTTC.

The V gene is TRBV28, the J gene TRBJ1-1, with D possibly TRBD1 on 6 matching bases. Germline-derived CDR1 and CDR2 are MDHEN and SYDVKM. CDR3 length: 17 amino acids. The ends were cut back, 7 bases at V and 1 base at J, with 22 bases in the middle. CDR3 amino acids: CASTPRERAGANTEAFF. The CDR3 bases are TGTGCCAGCACCCCGAGGGAGAGGGCAGGGGCGAACACTGAAGCTTTCTTT.

The chain couples TRBV10-3 to TRBJ2-3; the D is unclear. Between the trimmed V and J ends, which lost 2 bases and 1 base, there was a span of 16 bases. CDR3 length: 17 amino acids. The germline CDR1 and CDR2 sequences are ENHRY and SYGVKD. CDR3 DNA: TGTGCCATCAGTGAGGGAATTGGCGGATTACGCACAGATACGCAGTATTTT. Translating it yields CAISEGIGGLRTDTQYF.

The chain recombines TRBV28 with TRBJ2-3; weak D call: TRBD1 (6 bases). This CDR3 spans 14 amino acids. CDR1 is MDHEN, CDR2 SYDVKM, per germline. Trimming pared 8 bases from V and 5 bases from J, leaving 17 bases between. CDR3 residues: CASGFRGVGDTQYF. As DNA, the CDR3 is TGTGCCAGCGGATTCAGGGGTGTTGGAGATACGCAGTATTTT.